This T cell receptor (beta chain) was identified during a study of shared clonotypes between healthy human individuals. Germline CDR1 is SGHRS and CDR2 is YFSETQ. The CDR3 extends over 18 amino acids. V was pared by 2 bases and J by 9 bases, with 27 bases between. Data came from immunoSEQ multiplex PCR; TCRdb stores just in-frame clones and leaves some out. Of some 550,000 clones in the sample, 97% were seen once. The chain couples TRBV5-1 to TRBJ2-1; tentatively, D is TRBD1 (6 bases). What was sequenced was naive CD4+ T cells sorted from blood. Subset of the sample: CD45RA+ positively selected. The sequence derives from a young woman in good health. The CDR3, as DNA: TGCGCCAGCAGCTTACCGCGTCTTCCAGGGGCGCTACGGGGTGAGCAGTTCTTC. As protein: CASSLPRLPGALRGEQFF.